This T cell receptor beta chain emerged from a study of blood T cell repertoires in COVID-19. About the research overall: The United States, Italy and Spain provided the acute and convalescent COVID-19 samples.

V was pared by 2 bases and J by 1 base, with 9 bases between. Germline V lookup: CDR1 MNHEY, CDR2 SMNVEV (reference sequence). The CDR3 length is 14 residues. TCRdb keeps only in-frame clones here, not all; method: immunoSEQ multiplex PCR. The sample consists of 57,000 or so clones, 70% to 90% of them appearing once. The specimen sequenced was peripheral blood. This chain connects TRBV27 to TRBJ2-7; the D gene is possibly TRBD2 (6 bases). This TCR came from a man in his 70s with acute or convalescent COVID-19. The CDR3 protein is CASSLRLESYEQYF. Written as DNA, the CDR3 is TGTGCCAGCAGTTTACGACTAGAATCCTACGAGCAGTACTTC.